These 31 T cell receptor beta chains were sequenced from one sample in a study of T cells in Graves' hyperthyroidism and ophthalmopathy (dated by TCRdb to between 2019 and 2020). Library generation was performed with multiplex PCR. Instrument used: Illumina HiSeq 2000. The TCR beta CDR3 regions were amplified from RNA transcripts. The first round of RT-PCR for the TCR CDR3 was performed with the HTBI primer set and the Qiagen OneStep RT-PCR kit. TCRdb reprocessing: public reads trimmed at Q25 with fastp, clones called with MiXCR, in-frame beta chains kept. Rows matching on CDR3 protein sequence are summarized as one entry with the most common DNA and genes. The sample table contains about 590,000 distinct CDR3 sequences; only one count was recorded for approximately 14% of them. The top ten clonotypes cover 6.5% to 8% of the sample. Sequencing was performed on blood. The receptors were gathered from a woman aged 25 to 39 with Graves' hyperthyroidism.

This clonotype was seen ten or more times. The rearrangement links TRBV2 to TRBJ2-7; 9 bases line up with TRBD2. The CDR3 is 15 amino acids. Germline CDR1 and CDR2: SNHLY and FYNNEI. V lost 4 bases and J lost 4; bases outside the gene matches: 8. The CDR3 region has the DNA TGTGCCAGCAGTGGGGCCCTAGCGGGATTTTACGAGCAGTACTTC. It specifies CASSGALAGFYEQYF.

This clonotype was seen ten or more times. This chain links TRBV11-3 with TRBJ2-5; D perhaps matches TRBD2 (6 bases). The CDR3 loop spans 15 amino acids. The V gene's germline CDR1 is SGHNT and CDR2 YENEEA. Trimming stripped 5 bases from V and 2 bases from J, with 15 bases between. CDR3 in amino acids: CASSRLAGRQETQYF. The CDR3 DNA sequence: TGTGCCAGCAGCCGTCTGGCGGGAAGACAAGAGACCCAGTACTTC.

Ten or more counts support this clonotype. The chain links TRBV2 to TRBJ2-7; 10 nucleotides agree with TRBD2. Trimming removed 10 bases from V and 0 bases from J; junction bases left unmatched: 3. The CDR3 totals 13 residues. Germline V lookup: CDR1 SNHLY, CDR2 FYNNEI. This CDR3 reads CATSGRASYEQYF. The CDR3 DNA reads TGTGCCACCAGCGGGAGGGCCTCCTACGAGCAGTACTTC.

On this clonotype: This may stem from a read error, because a much larger clone lies one nucleotide away. The chain couples TRBV6-9 to TRBJ1-5; D is unresolved. This CDR3 contains 14 residues. Germline V gene sequence: CDR1 MNHGY, CDR2 SVAAGI. The V end was cut by 4 bases, the J end by 2 bases, with 9 bases between. The CDR3 nucleotides are TGTGCCAGCAGTTTCCAGGCCGGCAATCAGCCCCAGCATTTT. The encoded protein is CASSFQAGNQPQHF.

This clonotype was counted at least ten times. The chain has TRBV20-1 and TRBJ2-7; 9 bases match TRBD2. The CDR3 spans 13 residues. With 2 bases clipped from V and 6 bases from J, the junction kept 5 bases outside the gene matches. Per the germline V gene, CDR1 is DFQATT and CDR2 is SNEGSKA (reference sequence). CDR3 sequence reads: CSARRSGRSEQYF. CDR3 sequence (DNA): TGCAGTGCTAGACGGAGCGGGAGGTCCGAGCAGTACTTC.

In its sample, this clonotype was seen many times. The genes are TRBV20-1 and TRBJ2-1; unclear D gene. In germline, CDR1 is DFQATT, CDR2 SNEGSKA (reference sequence). Trimming cost V 0 bases and J 6 bases, with 6 bases left between them. This CDR3 comprises 12 residues. In DNA form, the CDR3 reads TGCAGTGCTAGAGACAGTACCAATGAGCAGTTCTTC. Its protein product is CSARDSTNEQFF.

This clonotype was counted ten times or more. The V call is TRBV7-2, the J call TRBJ2-7; a possible D gene is TRBD2 (7 bases). Trimming took off 7 bases at V and 3 bases at J, with 22 bases between the two ends. The CDR3 spans 16 residues. From germline, CDR1 is SGHTA and CDR2 FQGNSA. DNA for the CDR3: TGTGCCAGCACTCACTCGGCTAGCGGAGGGGGCTACGAGCAGTACTTC. It specifies CASTHSASGGGYEQYF.

There are a few counts of this clonotype. The V gene is TRBV6-5, the J gene TRBJ2-6, with D uncertain. Between the trimmed V and J ends, which lost 2 bases and 1 base, there was a span of 6 bases. CDR1 is MNHEY, CDR2 SVGAGI, per germline. The CDR3 spans 15 residues. The CDR3 loop reads CASSYTRSGANVLTF. The CDR3 DNA sequence: TGTGCCAGCAGTTACACGAGGTCTGGGGCCAACGTCCTGACTTTC.

There are many counts of this clonotype. The chain is built from TRBV3-1 and TRBJ1-4; D ambiguous. Trimming shortened V by 1 base and J by 4 bases, and 4 bases separated the two germline ends. The germline V gene encodes CDR1 LGHDT and CDR2 YNNKEL (reference sequence). The CDR3 is 13 residues long. The CDR3 region has the DNA TGTGCCAGCAGCCAAGGGAGTAATGAAAAACTGTTTTTT. Translation gives CASSQGSNEKLFF. The complete variable domain, with remaining parts taken from reference TRBV3-1 and TRBJ1-4, reads DTAVSQTPKYLVTQMGNDKSIKCEQNLGHDTMYWYKQDSKKFLKIMFSYNNKELIINETVPNRFSPKSPDKAHLNLHINSLELGDSAVYFCASSQGSNEKLFFGSGTQLSVL.

In its sample, this clonotype was seen many times. The rearrangement uses TRBV11-2 and TRBJ2-1, with D possibly being TRBD2 (6 bases). The germline V gene encodes CDR1 SGHAT and CDR2 FQNNGV. V lost 6 bases and J lost 10, with 13 bases in between. The CDR3 has 12 residues. CDR3 nucleotides: TGTGCCAGCAGTTTCTCGGCGGGAGAGCAGTTCTTC. It codes for CASSFSAGEQFF.

Many counts were recorded for this clonotype. J is TRBJ2-7 and V is TRBV9; 10 bases are shared with TRBD1. Germline V CDR1 and CDR2: SGDLS, YYNGEE. With 4 bases clipped from V and 5 bases from J, the junction kept 12 bases outside the gene matches. The CDR3 runs 16 residues. CDR3 sequence (DNA): TGTGCCAGCAGCCCGCAGTCTCGGGACAGGGGTCACGAGCAGTACTTC. Its translation is CASSPQSRDRGHEQYF.

This clonotype was observed many times. This chain joins TRBV27 and TRBJ2-1, with TRBD1 matching 8 bases. The V segment lost 5 bases and the J segment 6 bases; nucleotides outside the gene matches: 3. This CDR3 is 13 amino acids long. Germline V gene lookup returns CDR1 MNHEY and CDR2 SMNVEV (reference sequence). CDR3 amino acids: CASSIDRGNEQFF. The CDR3, as DNA: TGTGCCAGCAGTATAGACAGGGGCAATGAGCAGTTCTTC.

In this sample, this clonotype turned up many times. This chain connects TRBV11-2 to TRBJ2-1; D is undetermined. The V and J ends lost 1 base and 7 bases respectively, with 5 bases between them. Germline V gene sequence: CDR1 SGHAT, CDR2 FQNNGV. The CDR3 runs 12 residues. DNA for the CDR3: TGTGCCAGCAGCTTAGGTTGGAATGAGCAGTTCTTC. It encodes CASSLGWNEQFF.

The chain has TRBV14 and TRBJ2-4, with 9 bases aligning to TRBD2. The germline gives CDR1 SGHDN, CDR2 FVKESK. The CDR3 length is 15 residues. V lost 4 bases and J lost 5; bases outside the gene matches: 6. The CDR3 nucleotides are TGTGCCAGCAGCCGTGGACTAGCGTTCGAAAACATTCAGTACTTC. It yields the protein CASSRGLAFENIQYF.

A word on this clonotype: Germline and junction disagree at one end, which may indicate a read error. The rearrangement links TRBV5-5 to TRBJ2-7; D may be TRBD1 (5 bases). Germline CDR1 and CDR2: SGHKS and YYEKEE (reference sequence). This CDR3 has 13 amino acids. The CDR3 here is CASSFQGPDEQYF. CDR3 sequence (DNA): TGCGCCAGCAGCTTCCAGGGTCCCGACGAGCAGTACTTC.

There are many counts of this clonotype. The CDR3: CASSYDRSTSSYEQYF. The CDR3 bases are TGTGCCAGCAGTTACGACAGATCGACTAGCTCCTACGAGCAGTACTTC. The V gene is TRBV6-6, the J gene TRBJ2-7, with D possibly being TRBD2 (6 bases). Germline V CDR1 and CDR2: MNHNY, SVGAGI (reference sequence). The CDR3 is 16 amino acids. V was cut by 2 bases and J by 0 bases, with 14 bases left in between.

The chain has TRBV5-1 and TRBJ2-3; 14 bases fit TRBD2. Germline trimming cut 2 bases from V and 3 bases from J; bases unmatched to any gene: 8. This CDR3 has 18 residues. Germline-derived CDR1 and CDR2 are SGHRS and YFSETQ. CDR3 sequence reads: CASSFNAGLAGVTDTQYF. The CDR3 DNA reads as TGCGCCAGCAGCTTTAATGCGGGACTAGCGGGAGTAACAGATACGCAGTATTTT.

The chain uses TRBV6-5 and TRBJ2-4; 8 nucleotides agree with TRBD1. CDR3 length: 15 amino acids. After removal of 2 bases from V and 3 bases from J, the junction contained 3 bases not matched to a gene. Per the germline V gene, CDR1 is MNHEY and CDR2 is SVGAGI. CDR3 sequence: CASSYLGQVKNIQYF. CDR3 sequence (DNA): TGTGCCAGCAGTTACCTGGGACAGGTCAAAAACATTCAGTACTTC.

This clonotype was detected a few times. The chain couples TRBV6-1 to TRBJ2-2; 12 positions agree with TRBD2. CDR1 is MNHNS, CDR2 SASEGT, per germline. V trimming: 6 bases; J trimming: 2 bases; junction bases outside the gene matches: 10. CDR3 length equals 18 residues. The CDR3 region is CASRLLAGGTINTGELFF. CDR3 DNA: TGTGCCAGCAGATTACTAGCGGGAGGCACTATTAACACCGGGGAGCTGTTTTTT.

This clonotype was seen many times. In DNA form, the CDR3 reads TGTGCCAGCAGCTGGGAGGGGGCCGGTCAGCCCCAGCATTTT. Protein product: CASSWEGAGQPQHF. The J gene is TRBJ1-5, the V gene TRBV3-1, with 7 bases fitting TRBD1. The CDR3 is 14 residues long. Germline V gene lookup returns CDR1 LGHDT and CDR2 YNNKEL (reference sequence). Unmatched junction bases numbered 7, after V lost 5 bases and J lost 6 bases. Complete variable domain (other parts from reference TRBV3-1 and TRBJ1-5): DTAVSQTPKYLVTQMGNDKSIKCEQNLGHDTMYWYKQDSKKFLKIMFSYNNKELIINETVPNRFSPKSPDKAHLNLHINSLELGDSAVYFCASSWEGAGQPQHFGDGTRLSIL.

The CDR3, as DNA: TGTGCCAGCAGTTTCTTAGATGCAGTGGGACTAGCGGGAGTGCATGAGCAGTTCTTC. Amino acid sequence: CASSFLDAVGLAGVHEQFF. The chain employs TRBV27 and TRBJ2-1, with TRBD2 identical over 14 bases. The CDR3 length is 19 residues. Looked up from germline, CDR1 is MNHEY and CDR2 is SMNVEV (reference sequence). The J segment lost 8 bases and the V segment lost 3 bases, leaving 15 bases of the junction unmatched.

DNA for the CDR3: TGCGCCAGCAGCCAAGTCGTCAGTACCTACGAGCAGTACTTC. This gives the protein CASSQVVSTYEQYF. The chain couples TRBV4-1 to TRBJ2-7; no reliable D call. The ends were cut back, 1 base at V and 2 bases at J, with 9 bases in the middle. Germline CDR1 and CDR2: MGHRA and YSYEKL. This CDR3 spans 14 amino acids.

In its sample, this clonotype was seen many times. V and J are TRBV6-1 and TRBJ2-3; either TRBD1 or TRBD2 may supply D (5 bases each). V lost 5 bases and J 2 bases, leaving 11 bases between the germline ends. The CDR3 covers 14 residues. Germline CDR1 and CDR2: MNHNS and SASEGT. CDR3 residues: CASSPGDLTDTQYF. CDR3 bases: TGTGCCAGCAGTCCCGGGGACCTCACAGATACGCAGTATTTT.

V is TRBV9 and J is TRBJ2-7; tentative D call: TRBD1 (6 bases). This CDR3 is 14 amino acids long. Germline V gene sequence: CDR1 SGDLS, CDR2 YYNGEE. The ends were cut back, 2 bases at V and 0 bases at J, with 9 bases in the middle. The CDR3: CASSVGQNSYEQYF. DNA for the CDR3: TGTGCCAGCAGCGTCGGACAGAACTCCTACGAGCAGTACTTC.

V gene TRBV6-2 or TRBV6-3 combines with J gene TRBJ2-1; 8 bases align to TRBD2. V shed 2 bases, J shed 8 bases, and the junction held 5 bases outside the gene matches. Germline-derived CDR1 and CDR2 are MNHEY and SVGEGT. This CDR3 has 14 amino acids. This chain's CDR3 is CASSYEREYHEQFF. CDR3 nucleotides: TGTGCCAGCAGTTACGAGCGGGAGTACCATGAGCAGTTCTTC.

This clonotype came up many times. The V and J genes are TRBV28 and TRBJ2-7; maybe TRBD2 (6 bases). Germline-derived CDR1 and CDR2 are MDHEN and SYDVKM. The CDR3 has 15 amino acids. Trimming removed 3 bases from V and 3 bases from J, with 15 bases in between. The chain's CDR3 is CASSFAVSRDYEQYF. The DNA of the CDR3 is TGTGCCAGCAGTTTCGCTGTTTCGCGGGACTACGAGCAGTACTTC.

This clonotype was found many times. The rearrangement joins TRBV30 to TRBJ2-7; TRBD2 agrees at 12 bases. Looked up from germline, CDR1 is GTSNPN and CDR2 is SVGIG (reference sequence). The V gene end was trimmed by 5 bases and the J gene end by 2 bases; junction bases not matched to a gene: 4. The CDR3 contains 14 residues. The CDR3 DNA reads TGTGCCTGGGGGCTAGCGGGAGGGCCCTACGAGCAGTACTTC. This codes for CAWGLAGGPYEQYF.

In this sample, this clonotype turned up many times. The chain couples TRBV28 to TRBJ1-1; no reliable D call. The V gene's germline CDR1 is MDHEN and CDR2 SYDVKM. This CDR3 is 13 amino acids long. Trimming left V 5 bases short and J 7 bases short, with 14 bases between. The CDR3 here is CASSGVNGDEAFF. For the CDR3, the DNA is TGTGCCAGCAGTGGAGTGAATGGTGATGAAGCTTTCTTT.

The chain couples TRBV14 to TRBJ2-1; 8 bases are a match to TRBD2. CDR1 and CDR2 (germline): SGHDN, FVKESK. This CDR3 comprises 14 residues. J was trimmed by 8 bases and V by 1 base; bases with no gene match: 4. CDR3 sequence (DNA): TGTGCCAGCAGCCAAGGCGCGGGGGGCTATGAGCAGTTCTTC. As protein: CASSQGAGGYEQFF.

The chain recombines TRBV12-3 or TRBV12-4 with TRBJ2-2; perhaps TRBD1 as D (5 bases). The V end was cut by 1 base, the J end by 5 bases, with 8 bases between. This CDR3 has 14 residues. In nucleotides, the CDR3 is TGTGCCAGCAGTTTAGATACAGGTACCGGGGAGCTGTTTTTT. Translation: CASSLDTGTGELFF.

The chain joins TRBV27 to TRBJ2-1; D unresolved. V gave up 3 bases and J gave up 6 bases, with 12 bases separating them. The germline CDR1 and CDR2 sequences are MNHEY and SMNVEV (reference sequence). The CDR3 has 14 amino acids. This CDR3 reads CASSFPASPNEQFF. DNA of the CDR3: TGTGCCAGCAGTTTTCCCGCTTCCCCCAATGAGCAGTTCTTC.